This T cell receptor (beta chain) was recovered during a study of blood T cell repertoires in COVID-19. In the study's own analysis: Scientists estimated how many nucleated cells there were by amplifying reference gene primers. Sequencing was performed with immunoSEQ multiplex PCR; in TCRdb, only in-frame clones are kept and a portion is missing. V and J calls and clone size are given by that table; D and trimming were obtained from the DNA. The sample holds 200,000 to 300,000 clones, over 75% seen once. Seattle's cohort entered during active infection and was followed longitudinally. The sequencing input was peripheral blood. The clonotype originates from a man in his fifties with COVID-19, enrolled during active disease.

The CDR3 bases are TGTGCCAGCAGTCCTTCCCGGGCTCCTCCTAGGGGTGAGACCCAGTACTTC. This encodes CASSPSRAPPRGETQYF. The chain couples TRBV4-2 to TRBJ2-5; D may be TRBD1 (5 bases). Trimming left V 6 bases short and J 5 bases short, with 25 bases between. Germline lookup yields CDR1 LGHNA and CDR2 YNFKEQ. CDR3 length equals 17 residues.